This T cell receptor beta chain comes out of a study of blood T cell repertoires in COVID-19. Germline V lookup: CDR1 KGHSH, CDR2 LQKENI. The V gene lost 5 bases and the J gene lost 3 bases, with 14 bases spanning the gap. The CDR3 is made up of 15 amino acids. The data were produced by immunoSEQ multiplex PCR, yet TCRdb's version contains in-frame clones alone and is incomplete. Here the sample spans just over 300,000 clones, just over 85% being singletons. The genes are TRBV18 and TRBJ2-1; possibly TRBD1 for D (6 bases). Sequencing was performed on PBMCs or T cells enriched from blood (not recorded which). This TCR came from a man aged 30 to 39 who had recovered from COVID-19. CDR3 in DNA: TGTGCCAGCTCATTTACAGGGTCTGACTACAATGAGCAGTTCTTC. The encoded protein is CASSFTGSDYNEQFF.